This paragraph covers one T cell receptor beta chain sequence. This entry belongs to a study of graft-versus-host responses after intestinal transplantation. For the study at large: Multivisceral, liver-intestinal, or isolated intestinal grafts went to recipients.

V was clipped by 4 bases and J by 4 bases; unmatched bases: 10. The germline CDR1 and CDR2 sequences are SGHTA and FQGTGA. The CDR3 has 16 residues. Clones were sequenced by immunoSEQ multiplex PCR, and TCRdb holds only the in-frame ones, with some missing. The top ten hold 5.5% to 6% of the sample, which has tens of thousands of clones, 85% to 95% seen once. The clonotype was recovered from a human patient who received an intestinal transplant, so some T cells may come from the graft donor. The material sequenced was PBMCs, taken about 800 days after a first intestinal transplant, on the day of a second. The rearrangement links TRBV7-3 to TRBJ2-1; 7 positions agree with TRBD2. In nucleotides, the CDR3 is TGTGCCAGCAGCTCGGGAGGTCCACCGCTATACAATGAGCAGTTCTTC. Translation: CASSSGGPPLYNEQFF.